The 3 T cell receptor beta chains in this list originate from one sample, sequenced in a study of Ad26.COV2.S vaccination and SARS-CoV-2 variants. Assay used: immunoSEQ multiplex PCR; TCRdb lists only in-frame clones, some missing. The data contain 300,000 to 400,000 clones, about 85% of them singletons. The treatment denotes: around 19 received Ad26.COV2.S at low or high dose, single or two shots; about 5 received placebo; per-sample allocation not given. Specimens were obtained on day 63 following the first vaccine or placebo injection. Sequenced here: peripheral blood, sampled in a trial of Ad26.COV2.S vaccine versus placebo. These TCRs come from a person between 18 and 59 years old who received the Ad26.COV2.S COVID-19 vaccine or a placebo.

The genes are TRBV19 and TRBJ1-6; 9 positions agree with TRBD1. The J segment lost 7 bases and the V segment lost 8 bases, leaving 9 bases of the junction unmatched. This CDR3 has 15 amino acids. Germline V CDR1 and CDR2: LNHDA, SQIVND (reference sequence). The CDR3 DNA follows: TGTGCCAGTGGGCCGTGGGACAGGGAAAATTCACCCCTCCACTTT. As protein: CASGPWDRENSPLHF.

In this sample, this clone turned up once. This chain links TRBV7-2 with TRBJ1-2, with a possible D match to TRBD1 (5 bases). CDR1 is SGHTA, CDR2 FQGNSA, per germline. The V end lost 5 bases, the J end lost 8 bases, and 15 bases lay between the germline ends. The CDR3 sequence is 13 residues long. In DNA form, the CDR3 reads TGTGCCAGCAGCCCCACCAGGGTCGGGGGCTACACCTTC. Translated: CASSPTRVGGYTF.

This chain joins TRBV7-9 and TRBJ2-7, with D tentatively TRBD2 (5 bases). V was shortened by 1 base and J by 6 bases, with 10 bases between the two germline ends. The V gene's germline CDR1 is SEHNR and CDR2 FQNEAQ (reference sequence). The CDR3 spans 13 residues. CDR3 nucleotides: TGTGCCAGCAGCTTAGAAATGGACTCCGAGCAGTACTTC. It codes for CASSLEMDSEQYF. Full variable domain (outside the CDR3, taken from reference TRBV7-9 and TRBJ2-7): DTGVSQNPRHKITKRGQNVTFRCDPISEHNRLYWYRQTLGQGPEFLTYFQNEAQLEKSRLLSDRFSAERPKGSFSTLEIQRTEQGDSAMYLCASSLEMDSEQYFGPGTRLTVT.